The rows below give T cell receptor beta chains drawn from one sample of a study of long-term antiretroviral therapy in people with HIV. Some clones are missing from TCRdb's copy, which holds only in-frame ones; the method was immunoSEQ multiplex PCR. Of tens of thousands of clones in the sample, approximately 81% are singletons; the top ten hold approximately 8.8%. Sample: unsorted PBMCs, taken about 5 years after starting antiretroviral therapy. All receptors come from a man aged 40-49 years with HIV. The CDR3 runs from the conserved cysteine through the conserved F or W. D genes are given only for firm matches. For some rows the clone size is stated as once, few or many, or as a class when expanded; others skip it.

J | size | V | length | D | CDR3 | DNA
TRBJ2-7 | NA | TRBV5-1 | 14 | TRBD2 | CASSLERGSYEQYF | TGCGCCAGCAGCTTGGAGCGGGGGTCCTACGAGCAGTACTTC
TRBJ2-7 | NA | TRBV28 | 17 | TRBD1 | CASTLRVKGQGSYEQYF | TGTGCCAGCACCCTGCGGGTAAAGGGACAGGGGTCCTACGAGCAGTACTTC
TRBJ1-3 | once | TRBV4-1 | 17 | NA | CASSQVRLNTLGNTIYF | TGCGCCAGCAGCCAAGTCAGACTCAATACGCTGGGAAACACCATATATTTT
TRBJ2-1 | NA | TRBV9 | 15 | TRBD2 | CASSKNSGSYNEQFF | TGTGCCAGCAGCAAGAATAGCGGGTCCTACAATGAGCAGTTCTTC
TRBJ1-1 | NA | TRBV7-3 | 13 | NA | CASSPHGQTEAFF | TGTGCCAGCAGCCCACATGGACAGACCGAAGCTTTCTTT
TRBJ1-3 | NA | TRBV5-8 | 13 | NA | CASTRRAGNTIYF | TGTGCCAGCACACGGCGGGCTGGAAACACCATATATTTT
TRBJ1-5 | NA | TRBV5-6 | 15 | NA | CASSSRLNSNQPQHF | TGTGCCAGCAGCTCTCGACTAAATAGCAATCAGCCCCAGCATTTT
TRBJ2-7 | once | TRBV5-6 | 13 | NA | CASSLAGWDEQYF | TGTGCCAGCAGCTTAGCAGGGTGGGACGAGCAGTACTTC
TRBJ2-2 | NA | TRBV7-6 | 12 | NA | CASSSNTGELFF | TGTGCCAGCAGCTCTAACACCGGGGAGCTGTTTTTT
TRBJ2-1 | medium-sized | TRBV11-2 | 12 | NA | CASSATGNEQFF | TGTGCCAGCAGCGCTACAGGGAATGAGCAGTTCTTC
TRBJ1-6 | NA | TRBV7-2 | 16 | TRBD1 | CASSSHRGPGGGPLHF | TGTGCCAGCAGCTCCCACAGGGGGCCCGGGGGGGGACCCCTCCACTTT
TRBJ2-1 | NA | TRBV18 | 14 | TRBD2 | CASSPQAGGVEQFF | TGTGCCAGCTCACCACAAGCGGGAGGGGTTGAGCAGTTCTTC
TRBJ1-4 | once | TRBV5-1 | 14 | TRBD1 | CASSLTGGGEKLFF | TGCGCCAGCAGCCTAACAGGGGGTGGTGAAAAACTGTTTTTT
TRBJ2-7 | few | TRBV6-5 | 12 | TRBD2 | CASGLAGGEQYF | TGTGCCAGTGGACTAGCGGGAGGCGAGCAGTACTTC
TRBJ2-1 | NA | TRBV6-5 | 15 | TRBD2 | CASSLLAGVGNEQFF | TGTGCCAGCAGTTTACTAGCGGGCGTTGGAAATGAGCAGTTCTTC
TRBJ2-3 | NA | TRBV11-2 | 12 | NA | CANEGGTNTQYF | TGTGCGAACGAGGGGGGAACAAATACGCAGTATTTT
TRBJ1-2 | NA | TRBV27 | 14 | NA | CASSPPGGVNGYTF | TGTGCCAGCAGTCCACCGGGGGGTGTGAATGGCTACACCTTC
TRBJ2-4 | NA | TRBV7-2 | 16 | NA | CASSPSGVEAKNIQYF | TGTGCCAGCAGCCCAAGTGGGGTCGAAGCCAAAAACATTCAGTACTTC
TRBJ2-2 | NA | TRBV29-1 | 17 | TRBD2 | CSVEEFRTSGGTGELFF | TGCAGCGTTGAAGAATTCAGGACTAGCGGGGGTACCGGGGAGCTGTTTTTT
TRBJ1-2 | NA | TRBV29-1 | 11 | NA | CSVQGYYGYTF | TGCAGCGTCCAGGGGTACTATGGCTACACCTTC
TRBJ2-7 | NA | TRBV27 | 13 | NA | CASSRATRNEQYF | TGTGCCAGCAGCCGGGCTACTAGGAACGAGCAGTACTTC
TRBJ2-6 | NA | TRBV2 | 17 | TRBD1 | CASSPRQGASGANVLTF | TGTGCCAGCAGCCCAAGACAGGGGGCCTCTGGGGCCAACGTCCTGACTTTC
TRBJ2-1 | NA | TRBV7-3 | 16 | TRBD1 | CASSSAGTGAYNEQFF | TGTGCCAGCAGCTCTGCCGGGACAGGGGCCTACAATGAGCAGTTCTTC
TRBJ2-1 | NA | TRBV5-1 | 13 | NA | CASSLDSNNEQFF | TGCGCCAGCAGCTTAGACTCCAACAATGAGCAGTTCTTC
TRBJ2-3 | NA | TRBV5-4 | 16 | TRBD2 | CASSTGTSGTTDTQYF | TGTGCCAGCAGCACGGGGACTAGCGGGACCACAGATACGCAGTATTTT
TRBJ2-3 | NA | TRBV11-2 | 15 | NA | CASRKLVNPTDTQYF | TGTGCCAGCAGAAAACTAGTCAACCCTACAGATACGCAGTATTTT
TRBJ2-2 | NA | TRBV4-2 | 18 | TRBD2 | CASSQATSGGAGAGELFF | TGTGCCAGCAGCCAAGCGACTAGCGGGGGGGCCGGGGCCGGGGAGCTGTTTTTT
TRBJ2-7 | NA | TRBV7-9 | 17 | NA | CASSSYREGIHHDEQYF | TGTGCCAGCAGTTCATACAGGGAGGGGATCCACCACGACGAGCAGTACTTC
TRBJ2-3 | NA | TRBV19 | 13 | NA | CASRLDSTDTQYF | TGTGCCAGCCGCCTCGACAGCACAGATACGCAGTATTTT
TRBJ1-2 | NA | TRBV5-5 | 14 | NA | CASRTRDGNYGYTF | TGTGCCAGCAGGACCCGGGACGGGAACTATGGCTACACCTTC
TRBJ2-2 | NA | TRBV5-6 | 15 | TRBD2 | CASRTLAGVTGELFF | TGTGCCAGCAGGACACTAGCGGGAGTGACCGGGGAGCTGTTTTTT
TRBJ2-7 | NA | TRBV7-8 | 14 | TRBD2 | CASSLSGRAFEQYF | TGTGCCAGCAGCTTAAGCGGGAGGGCCTTCGAGCAGTACTTC
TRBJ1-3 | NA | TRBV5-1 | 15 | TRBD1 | CASSSDRLSGNTIYF | TGCGCCAGCAGCTCGGACAGGCTCTCTGGAAACACCATATATTTT
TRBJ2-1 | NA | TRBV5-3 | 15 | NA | CARSLLWVLWDEQFF | TGTGCCAGAAGCTTATTGTGGGTCTTGTGGGATGAGCAGTTCTTC
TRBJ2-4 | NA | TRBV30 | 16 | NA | CAWSVGAGVAKNIQYF | TGTGCCTGGAGTGTAGGGGCAGGGGTAGCCAAAAACATTCAGTACTTC